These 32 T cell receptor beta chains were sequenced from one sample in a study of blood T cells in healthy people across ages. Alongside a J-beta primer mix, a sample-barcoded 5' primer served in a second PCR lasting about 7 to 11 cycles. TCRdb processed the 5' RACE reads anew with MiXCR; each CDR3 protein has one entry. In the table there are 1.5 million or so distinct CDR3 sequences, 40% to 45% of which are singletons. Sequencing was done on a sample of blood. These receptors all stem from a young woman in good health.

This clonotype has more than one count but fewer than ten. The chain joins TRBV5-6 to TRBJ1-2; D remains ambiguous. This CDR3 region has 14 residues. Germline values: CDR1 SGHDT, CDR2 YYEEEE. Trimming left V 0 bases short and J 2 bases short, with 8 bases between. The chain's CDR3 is CASSLVSLNYGYTF. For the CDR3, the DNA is TGTGCCAGCAGCTTGGTCAGCCTAAACTATGGCTACACCTTC.

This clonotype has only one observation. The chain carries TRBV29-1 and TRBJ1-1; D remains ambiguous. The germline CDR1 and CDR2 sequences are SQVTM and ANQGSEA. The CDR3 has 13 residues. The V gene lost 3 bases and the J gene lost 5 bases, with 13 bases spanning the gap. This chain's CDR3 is CSVDSGYRTEAFF. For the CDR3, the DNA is TGCAGCGTTGATTCCGGGTACAGAACTGAAGCTTTCTTT.

CDR3 DNA: TGTGCCAGCAGCTGGGGGCGGAATTCACCCCTCCACTTT. Protein product: CASSWGRNSPLHF. The V and J genes are TRBV7-2 and TRBJ1-6; perhaps TRBD1 as D (6 bases). The ends were cut back, 4 bases at V and 7 bases at J, with 8 bases in the middle. The CDR3 has 13 amino acids. CDR1 and CDR2 (germline): SGHTA, FQGNSA.

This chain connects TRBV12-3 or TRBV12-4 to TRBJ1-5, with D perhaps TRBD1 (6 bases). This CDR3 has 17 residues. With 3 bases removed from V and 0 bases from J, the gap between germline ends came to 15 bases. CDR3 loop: CASSFALARGSNQPQHF. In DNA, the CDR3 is TGTGCCAGCAGTTTTGCGCTAGCCAGGGGTAGCAATCAGCCCCAGCATTTT.

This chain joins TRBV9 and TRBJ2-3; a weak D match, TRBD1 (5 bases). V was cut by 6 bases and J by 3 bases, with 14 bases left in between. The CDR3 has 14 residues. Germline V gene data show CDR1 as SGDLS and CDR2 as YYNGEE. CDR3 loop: CASNIDSYTDTQYF. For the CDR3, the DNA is TGTGCCAGCAACATAGACAGTTATACAGATACGCAGTATTTT.

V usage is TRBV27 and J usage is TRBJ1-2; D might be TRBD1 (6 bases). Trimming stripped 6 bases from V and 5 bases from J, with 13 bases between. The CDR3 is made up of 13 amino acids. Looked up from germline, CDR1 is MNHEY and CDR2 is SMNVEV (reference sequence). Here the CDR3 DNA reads TGTGCCAGCAGAACTCAGGGGATATATGGCTACACCTTC. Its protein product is CASRTQGIYGYTF.

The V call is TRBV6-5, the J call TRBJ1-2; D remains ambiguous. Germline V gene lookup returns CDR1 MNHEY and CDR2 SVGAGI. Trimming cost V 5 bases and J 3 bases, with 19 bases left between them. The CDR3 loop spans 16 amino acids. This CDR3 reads CASSPTRSGFDYGYTF. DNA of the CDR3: TGTGCCAGCAGTCCTACGCGGTCGGGGTTCGACTATGGCTACACCTTC.

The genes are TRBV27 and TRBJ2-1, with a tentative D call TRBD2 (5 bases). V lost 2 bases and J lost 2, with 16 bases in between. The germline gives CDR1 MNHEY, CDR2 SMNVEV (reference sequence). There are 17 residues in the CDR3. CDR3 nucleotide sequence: TGTGCCAGCAGTTTACGGGGTGCCTCTGGGACCTACAATGAGCAGTTCTTC. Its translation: CASSLRGASGTYNEQFF.

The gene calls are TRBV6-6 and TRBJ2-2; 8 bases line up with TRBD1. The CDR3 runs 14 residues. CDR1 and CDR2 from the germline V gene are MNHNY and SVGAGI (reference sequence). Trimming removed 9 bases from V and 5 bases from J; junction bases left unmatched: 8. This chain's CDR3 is CARTGGTGTGELFF. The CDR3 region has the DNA TGTGCCAGAACAGGGGGTACGGGGACCGGGGAGCTGTTTTTT.

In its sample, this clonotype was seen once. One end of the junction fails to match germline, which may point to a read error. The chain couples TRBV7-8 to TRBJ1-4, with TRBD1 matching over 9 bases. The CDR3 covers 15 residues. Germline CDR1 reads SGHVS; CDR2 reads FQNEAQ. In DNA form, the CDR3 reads TGTGCCTGCAGCCAGAACAGGGGGCGAAATGAAAAACTGTTTTTT. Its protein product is CACSQNRGRNEKLFF.

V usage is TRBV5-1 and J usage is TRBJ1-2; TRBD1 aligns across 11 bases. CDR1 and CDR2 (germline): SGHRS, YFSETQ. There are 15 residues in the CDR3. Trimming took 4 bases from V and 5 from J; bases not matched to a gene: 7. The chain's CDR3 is CASSLDRGPLYGYTF. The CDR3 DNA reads TGCGCCAGCAGCCTGGACAGGGGGCCACTTTATGGCTACACCTTC.

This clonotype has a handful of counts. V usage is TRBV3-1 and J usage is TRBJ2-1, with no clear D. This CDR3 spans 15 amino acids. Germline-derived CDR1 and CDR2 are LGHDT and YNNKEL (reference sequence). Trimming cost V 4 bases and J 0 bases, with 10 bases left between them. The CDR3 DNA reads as TGTGCCAGCAGCCGGGCTTTAGCCTCCTACAATGAGCAGTTCTTC. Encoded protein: CASSRALASYNEQFF.

CDR3 protein: CASSRQGKHEQYF. In DNA, the CDR3 is TGTGCCAGCAGTCGACAGGGGAAGCACGAGCAGTACTTC. The rearrangement uses TRBV12-3 or TRBV12-4 and TRBJ2-4, with 8 bases fitting TRBD1. With the DNA end fitting TRBJ2-7 better, the J assignment may be wrong. The CDR3 is 13 amino acids.

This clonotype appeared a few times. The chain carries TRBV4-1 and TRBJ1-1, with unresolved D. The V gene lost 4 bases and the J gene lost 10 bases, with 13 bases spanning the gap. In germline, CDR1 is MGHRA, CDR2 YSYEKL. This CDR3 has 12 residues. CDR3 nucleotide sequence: TGCGCCAGCAGCCCTAACTCGCTGATAGCTTTCTTT. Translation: CASSPNSLIAFF.

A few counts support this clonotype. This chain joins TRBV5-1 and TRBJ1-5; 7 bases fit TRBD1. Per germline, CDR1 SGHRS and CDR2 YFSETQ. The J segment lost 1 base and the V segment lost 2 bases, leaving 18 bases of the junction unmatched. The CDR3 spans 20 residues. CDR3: CASSFNPRDSGLRSNQPQHF. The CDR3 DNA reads TGCGCCAGCAGCTTCAATCCCCGGGACAGCGGACTACGGAGCAATCAGCCCCAGCATTTT.

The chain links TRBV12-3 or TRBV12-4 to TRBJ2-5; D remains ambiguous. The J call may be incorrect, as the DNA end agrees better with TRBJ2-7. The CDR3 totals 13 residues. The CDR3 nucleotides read TGTGCCAGCAGTTTAGAGAGGTTCTACGAGCAGTACTTC. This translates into CASSLERFYEQYF.

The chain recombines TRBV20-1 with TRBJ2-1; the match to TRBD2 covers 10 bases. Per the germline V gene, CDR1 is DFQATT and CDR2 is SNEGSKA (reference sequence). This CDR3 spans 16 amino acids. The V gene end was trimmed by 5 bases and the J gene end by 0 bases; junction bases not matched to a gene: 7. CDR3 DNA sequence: TGCAGTGCTGGGGGACTAGCGCGGAGCTCCTACAATGAGCAGTTCTTC. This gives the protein CSAGGLARSSYNEQFF.

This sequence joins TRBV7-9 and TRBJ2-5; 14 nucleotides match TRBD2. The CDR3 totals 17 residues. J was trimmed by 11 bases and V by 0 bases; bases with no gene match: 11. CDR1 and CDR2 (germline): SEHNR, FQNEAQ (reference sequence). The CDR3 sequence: CASSLAQGLAGVHEQYF. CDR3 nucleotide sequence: TGTGCCAGCAGCTTAGCGCAGGGACTAGCGGGAGTACATGAGCAGTACTTC. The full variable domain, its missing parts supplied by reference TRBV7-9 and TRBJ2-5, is DTGVSQNPRHKITKRGQNVTFRCDPISEHNRLYWYRQTLGQGPEFLTYFQNEAQLEKSRLLSDRFSAERPKGSFSTLEIQRTEQGDSAMYLCASSLAQGLAGVHEQYFGPGTRLLVL.

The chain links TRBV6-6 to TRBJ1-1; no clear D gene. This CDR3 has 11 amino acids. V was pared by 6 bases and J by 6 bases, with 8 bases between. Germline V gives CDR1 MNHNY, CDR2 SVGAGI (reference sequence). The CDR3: CASRKGSEAFF. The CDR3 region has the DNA TGTGCCAGCAGGAAGGGCTCTGAAGCTTTCTTT.

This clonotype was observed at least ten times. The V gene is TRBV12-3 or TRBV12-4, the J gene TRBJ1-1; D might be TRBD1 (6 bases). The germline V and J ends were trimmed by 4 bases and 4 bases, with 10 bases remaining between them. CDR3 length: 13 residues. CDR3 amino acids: CASSSYRVTEAFF. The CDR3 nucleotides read TGTGCCAGCAGTTCCTACAGGGTCACTGAAGCTTTCTTT.

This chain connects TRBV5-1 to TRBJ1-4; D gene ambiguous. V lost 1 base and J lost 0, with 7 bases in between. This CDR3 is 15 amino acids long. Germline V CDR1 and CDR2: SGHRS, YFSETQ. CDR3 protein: CASSLSASTNEKLFF. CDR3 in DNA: TGCGCCAGCAGCTTGTCAGCGTCAACTAATGAAAAACTGTTTTTT.

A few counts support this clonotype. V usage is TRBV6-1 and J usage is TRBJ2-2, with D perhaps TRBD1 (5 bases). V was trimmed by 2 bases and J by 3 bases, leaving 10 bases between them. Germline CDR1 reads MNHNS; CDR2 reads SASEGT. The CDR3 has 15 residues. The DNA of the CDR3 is TGTGCCAGCAGTGAACTTGGGGCGTACACCGGGGAGCTGTTTTTT. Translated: CASSELGAYTGELFF.

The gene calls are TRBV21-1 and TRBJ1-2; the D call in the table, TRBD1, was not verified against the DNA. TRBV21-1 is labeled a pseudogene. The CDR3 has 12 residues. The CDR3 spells CARLTGVYGYTF. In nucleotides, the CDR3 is TGTGCCAGACTGACAGGGGTTTATGGCTACACCTTC.

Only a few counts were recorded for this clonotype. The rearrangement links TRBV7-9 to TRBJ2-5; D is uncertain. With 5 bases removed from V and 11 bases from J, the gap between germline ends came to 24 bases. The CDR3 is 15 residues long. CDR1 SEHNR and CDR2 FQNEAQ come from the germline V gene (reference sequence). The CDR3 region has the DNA TGTGCCAGCAGCCCCATGTTTATACCCCTTGAGGAGCAGTACTTC. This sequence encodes CASSPMFIPLEEQYF.

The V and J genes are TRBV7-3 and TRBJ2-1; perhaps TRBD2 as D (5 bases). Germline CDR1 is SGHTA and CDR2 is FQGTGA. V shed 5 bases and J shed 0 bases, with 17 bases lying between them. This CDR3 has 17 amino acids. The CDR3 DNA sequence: TGTGCCAGCAGCCCAACGGGATCTTCCTCCTCCTACAATGAGCAGTTCTTC. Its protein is CASSPTGSSSSYNEQFF. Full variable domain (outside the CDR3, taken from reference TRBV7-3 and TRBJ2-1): GAGVSQTPSNKVTEKGKYVELRCDPISGHTALYWYRQSLGQGPEFLIYFQGTGAADDSGLPNDRFFAVRPEGSVSTLKIQRTERGDSAVYLCASSPTGSSSSYNEQFFGPGTRLTVL.

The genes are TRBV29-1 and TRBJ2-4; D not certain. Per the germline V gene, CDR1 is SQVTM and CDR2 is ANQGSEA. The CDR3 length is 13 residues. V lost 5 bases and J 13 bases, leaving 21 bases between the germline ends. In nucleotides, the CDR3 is TGCAGCGTTTTCACGGATTACTACGTGGAGCAGTACTTC. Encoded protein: CSVFTDYYVEQYF.

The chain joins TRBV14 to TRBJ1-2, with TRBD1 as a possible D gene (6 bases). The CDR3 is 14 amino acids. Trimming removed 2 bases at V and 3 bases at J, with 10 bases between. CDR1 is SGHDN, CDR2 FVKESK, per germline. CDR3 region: CASSQTGFHYGYTF. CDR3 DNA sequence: TGTGCCAGCAGCCAAACAGGGTTTCACTATGGCTACACCTTC.

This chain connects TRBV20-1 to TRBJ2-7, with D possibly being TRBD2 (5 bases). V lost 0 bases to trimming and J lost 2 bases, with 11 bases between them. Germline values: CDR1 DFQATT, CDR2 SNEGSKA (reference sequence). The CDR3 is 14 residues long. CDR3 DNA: TGCAGTGCTAGAGATATAGGGAGTGCCTACGAGCAGTACTTC. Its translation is CSARDIGSAYEQYF.

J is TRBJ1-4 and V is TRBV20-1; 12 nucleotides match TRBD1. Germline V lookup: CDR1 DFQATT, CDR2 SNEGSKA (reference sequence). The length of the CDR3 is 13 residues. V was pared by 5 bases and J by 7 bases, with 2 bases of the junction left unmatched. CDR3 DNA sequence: TGCAGTGCTCGGGACAGGGGGCTTGAAAAACTGTTTTTT. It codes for CSARDRGLEKLFF.

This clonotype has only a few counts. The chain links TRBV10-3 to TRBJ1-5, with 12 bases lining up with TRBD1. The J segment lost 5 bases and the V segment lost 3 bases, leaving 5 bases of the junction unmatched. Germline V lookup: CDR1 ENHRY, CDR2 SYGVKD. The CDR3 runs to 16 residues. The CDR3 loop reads CAISDYGTGGHQPQHF. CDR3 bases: TGTGCCATCAGTGACTATGGGACAGGGGGCCATCAGCCCCAGCATTTT.

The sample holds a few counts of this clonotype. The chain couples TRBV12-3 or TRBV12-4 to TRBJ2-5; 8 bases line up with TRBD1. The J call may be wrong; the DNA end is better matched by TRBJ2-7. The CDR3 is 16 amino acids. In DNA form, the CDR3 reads TGTGCCAGCAGTTTAGGGACAGGGCGATTTTCCTACGAGCAGTACTTC. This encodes CASSLGTGRFSYEQYF.

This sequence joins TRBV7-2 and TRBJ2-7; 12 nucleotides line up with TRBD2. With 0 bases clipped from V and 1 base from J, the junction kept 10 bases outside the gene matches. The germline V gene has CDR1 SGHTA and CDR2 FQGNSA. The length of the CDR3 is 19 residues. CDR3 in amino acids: CASSLAPPRLAGVSYEQYF. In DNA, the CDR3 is TGTGCCAGCAGCTTAGCCCCCCCCAGACTAGCGGGAGTTTCCTACGAGCAGTACTTC.